These 8 T cell receptor beta chains originate from one sample sequenced in a study of T cell repertoires in cytomegalovirus infection. TCRdb reanalysed the reads using MiXCR and keeps one entry per CDR3 protein. The sample lists under 200,000 distinct CDR3 sequences; 20% to 25% were seen once. These receptors' antigens are unknown. The source was CD8+ T cells from cultured PBMCs, collected from culture after CMV antigen stimulation. These receptors all stem from a human donor in good health (CMV status not recorded). Some clones in this sample may be carry-over from other donors' samples.

This clonotype was detected only a few times. This chain uses TRBV7-2 with TRBJ1-2, with a possible D match to TRBD1 (6 bases). V shed 2 bases and J shed 2 bases, with 18 bases lying between them. The germline CDR1 and CDR2 sequences are SGHTA and FQGNSA. This CDR3 spans 17 amino acids. The CDR3 spells CASSLPSGEPRNYGYTF. As DNA, the CDR3 is TGTGCCAGCAGCTTACCCTCAGGGGAACCGAGAAACTATGGCTACACCTTC. Full variable domain (rest looked up from reference TRBV7-2 and TRBJ1-2): GAGVSQSPSNKVTEKGKDVELRCDPISGHTALYWYRQSLGQGLEFLIYFQGNSAPDKSGLPSDRFSAERTGGSVSTLTIQRTQQEDSAVYLCASSLPSGEPRNYGYTFGSGTRLTVV.

This clonotype turned up a few times. This sequence joins TRBV6-2 or TRBV6-3 and TRBJ1-6, with 7 bases that match TRBD1. In germline, CDR1 is MNHEY, CDR2 SVGEGT. Trimming at V came to 2 bases and at J to 5 bases, leaving 12 bases not matched to a gene. The CDR3 consists of 18 residues. The CDR3 protein is CASSYPGTEPWNNSPLHF. CDR3 DNA sequence: TGTGCCAGCAGTTACCCAGGGACAGAGCCCTGGAATAATTCACCCCTCCACTTT.

CDR3 in DNA: TGTGCCAGCAGCCTTGTCACTAGCGGGGCTGGTGCTAGCACAGATACGCAGTATTTT. It yields the protein CASSLVTSGAGASTDTQYF. The rearrangement joins TRBV7-8 to TRBJ2-3; TRBD2 agrees at 10 bases. Germline V gene lookup returns CDR1 SGHVS and CDR2 FQNEAQ. The CDR3 loop spans 19 amino acids. J gave up 0 bases and V 5 bases, and 14 bases lay outside the gene matches.

This clonotype was seen only a few times. The genes are TRBV7-3 and TRBJ2-1; 12 nucleotides agree with TRBD2. J was trimmed by 3 bases and V by 5 bases; bases with no gene match: 5. The germline V gene encodes CDR1 SGHTA and CDR2 FQGTGA. This CDR3 is built from 16 residues. For the CDR3, the DNA is TGTGCCAGCAGCCACCGACTAGCGGGAGACTACAATGAGCAGTTCTTC. As protein: CASSHRLAGDYNEQFF.

This clonotype was recorded a few times. The V gene is TRBV7-9, the J gene TRBJ2-3, with D perhaps matching TRBD1 or TRBD2 (5 bases each). From germline, CDR1 is SEHNR and CDR2 FQNEAQ (reference sequence). The CDR3 has 16 residues. The V gene lost 9 bases and the J gene lost 2 bases, with 21 bases spanning the gap. CDR3 coding DNA: TGTGCCAGTCCTGGGGGTTTTCTGGCTCTCACAGATACGCAGTATTTT. Translation gives CASPGGFLALTDTQYF.

V is TRBV4-1 and J is TRBJ2-2; weak D call: TRBD1 (6 bases). V was shortened by 1 base and J by 4 bases, with 10 bases between the two germline ends. This CDR3 has 15 residues. Germline V gene sequence: CDR1 MGHRA, CDR2 YSYEKL. Here the CDR3 DNA reads TGCGCCAGCAGCCAAGGAACAGGGTTCACCGGGGAGCTGTTTTTT. This codes for CASSQGTGFTGELFF.

The V and J genes are TRBV19 and TRBJ1-5; tentative D call: TRBD1 (5 bases). Germline loops: CDR1 LNHDA, CDR2 SQIVND (reference sequence). Between the trimmed V and J ends, which lost 4 bases and 0 bases, there was a span of 7 bases. CDR3 length: 14 amino acids. The CDR3 reads CASSRQGSNQPQHF. The CDR3 DNA reads as TGTGCCAGTAGTAGGCAGGGTAGCAATCAGCCCCAGCATTTT.

The chain employs TRBV19 and TRBJ1-1; D not resolved. The CDR3 is 14 amino acids. CDR1 and CDR2 (germline): LNHDA, SQIVND (reference sequence). V dropped 4 bases and J dropped 2 bases, with 11 bases sitting between them. CDR3 coding DNA: TGTGCCAGTAGTAAGGGAACTCTTAACACTGAAGCTTTCTTT. Its protein is CASSKGTLNTEAFF.